The entry below gives a single T cell receptor (beta chain) sequence along with its context. Its antigen is unknown. This CDR3 has 16 residues. This record comes from a study of PD-1 blockade in mismatch repair-deficient tumors. Study background: Patients had around twelve mismatch repair-deficient cancer types, all previously treated and progressing.

The repertoire was sequenced with immunoSEQ multiplex PCR; TCRdb's copy has only in-frame clones and lacks some. The sample consists of approximately 8,300 clones, about 88% of them appearing once. Time point given: roughly ten-day in vitro stimulation with candidate mutation-associated neoantigen peptide 1. Clone fold changes were calculated against an identical culture without peptide. This receptor was obtained from an adult with mismatch repair-deficient cancer. The chain has TRBV21-1 and TRBJ1-5; TRBD1, the table's D call, was not compared with the DNA. TRBV21-1 is a known pseudogene. Sequenced here: cells cultured in vitro, sampled from a patient treated with pembrolizumab. The CDR3 loop is CASSKVRQGWDQPQHF. DNA for the CDR3: TGTGCCAGCAGCAAAGTGCGGCAGGGTTGGGATCAGCCCCAGCATTTT.